The following is a T cell receptor (beta chain) sequence with its context. This specimen belongs to a study of blood T cell repertoires in COVID-19. About the study: Samples came from the United States, Italy and Spain, spanning acute and convalescent COVID-19. The cDNA or gDNA used as material had been derived from T cells, B-cell-depleted T cells, or PBMCs.

Authors' processing steps: Amplified reference gene primers provided the basis for estimating nucleated cell counts. TCRdb's copy holds only in-frame clones and misses some; the assay was immunoSEQ multiplex PCR. V and J calls and clone size are as listed in that table; D and trimming were resolved from the DNA. This table has 200,000 to 250,000 clones, about 88% appearing once. There are 14 residues in the CDR3. V was clipped by 2 bases and J by 4 bases, with 10 bases between them. Looked up from germline, CDR1 is SGHTA and CDR2 is FQGTGA. Sequencing input: peripheral blood. This TCR came from a man in his fifties or sixties with acute or convalescent COVID-19. The chain has TRBV7-3 and TRBJ2-3, with a tentative D call TRBD1 (5 bases). DNA of the CDR3: TGTGCCAGCAGCTTAGGGCCAGGGTCAGATACGCAGTATTTT. Amino acid sequence: CASSLGPGSDTQYF.